This T cell receptor beta chain came from a study of cytomegalovirus exposure and HLA in healthy donors. The sample holds a few counts of this clone. Its antigen is not known. General study points: Fewer N-insertions than the roughly 650-donor mean were reportedly shown by an Asian-associated ancestry cluster in a later analysis. In a later analysis, CMV-associated beta chains were mostly HLA-associated, it appeared.

PCR was performed using 60 Vbeta and 13 Jbeta primers. Only in-frame clones appear in the TCRdb table, and some are missing; sequencing was by immunoSEQ multiplex PCR. The top ten clones hold 0.65% to 0.75% of a sample with some 200,000 clones, about 80% of them seen once. The TCR comes from a boy under 18 in good health and CMV-seronegative. The sequencing sample was made of PBMCs.

Here the CDR3 reads CASEAGRNTEAFF. The DNA of the CDR3 is TGTGCCTCAGAAGCAGGGCGGAACACTGAAGCTTTCTTT. J is TRBJ1-1 and V is TRBV30, with TRBD1 as a possible D gene (5 bases). Germline assignment: CDR1 GTSNPN and CDR2 SVGIG (reference sequence). The ends were cut back, 7 bases at V and 1 base at J, with 13 bases in the middle. This CDR3 spans 13 amino acids.